These T cell receptor beta chains were read from a single sample in a study of response to subunit inactivated influenza vaccine. Via MiXCR, TCRdb re-called the RT-PCR reads, giving one row per CDR3 protein. The sample lists under 950,000 distinct CDR3 sequences; 21% were seen once. The sequencing used PBMCs from blood, collected more than 4 days after vaccination. Receptors were obtained from a man between 45 and 60 years old who received an inactivated influenza vaccine. The CDR3 runs from the conserved cysteine through the conserved F or W. Each record gives: J gene, V gene, clone size, D gene, CDR3 DNA, CDR3 protein. The D gene is left open where the match is weak. Clone size is shown for a subset of rows, as once, few, many or a class of expanded clone.

j_call: TRBJ2-3
v_call: TRBV11-2
clone_size: few
d_call: TRBD1
cdr3_nt: TGTGCCAGCAGCATACCGGGACAGGGAATCACAGATACGCAGTATTTT
cdr3_aa: CASSIPGQGITDTQYF

j_call: TRBJ2-5
v_call: TRBV5-1
clone_size: few
d_call: TRBD2
cdr3_nt: TGCGCCAGCAGCTTGAGCGGGAGTTTTCGAGAGACCCAGTACTTC
cdr3_aa: CASSLSGSFRETQYF

j_call: TRBJ1-6
v_call: TRBV20-1
clone_size: .
d_call: .
cdr3_nt: TGCAGTGCTAGGGTTAGAACCAGCTCCTATAATTCACCCCTCCACTTT
cdr3_aa: CSARVRTSSYNSPLHF

j_call: TRBJ1-6
v_call: TRBV18
clone_size: .
d_call: .
cdr3_nt: TGTGCCAGCTCACCAAACGCCGGGGGAGGAAAGAATTCACCCCTCCACTTT
cdr3_aa: CASSPNAGGGKNSPLHF

j_call: TRBJ2-5
v_call: TRBV7-2
clone_size: few
d_call: .
cdr3_nt: TGTGCCAGCAGCTTCGGGGAGAAAGAGACCCAGTACTTC
cdr3_aa: CASSFGEKETQYF

j_call: TRBJ2-7
v_call: TRBV28
clone_size: .
d_call: .
cdr3_nt: TGTGCCAGCAGTTTACTACAGGCCGACTACGAGCAGTACTTC
cdr3_aa: CASSLLQADYEQYF

j_call: TRBJ2-6
v_call: TRBV24-1
clone_size: few
d_call: .
cdr3_nt: TGTGCCACCAGTGATTCACCAGGGTCCGGGGCCAACGTCCTGACTTTC
cdr3_aa: CATSDSPGSGANVLTF

j_call: TRBJ1-1
v_call: TRBV7-9
clone_size: .
d_call: .
cdr3_nt: TGTGCCAGCAGCTCTGTAGGGGGGTTGACTGAAGCTTTCTTT
cdr3_aa: CASSSVGGLTEAFF

j_call: TRBJ1-5
v_call: TRBV7-2
clone_size: .
d_call: .
cdr3_nt: TGTGCCAGCAGCTTAATGGGTAGTCAGCCCCAGCATTTT
cdr3_aa: CASSLMGSQPQHF

j_call: TRBJ2-1
v_call: TRBV11-1
clone_size: .
d_call: TRBD2
cdr3_nt: TGTGCCAGCAGCGCTGACCCCTCAAGCGGGAGTCAATACAATGAGCAGTTCTTC
cdr3_aa: CASSADPSSGSQYNEQFF

j_call: TRBJ2-5
v_call: TRBV20-1
clone_size: few
d_call: TRBD2
cdr3_nt: TGCAGTGCTAGCCTAGCGGGGGGGCAAGTGACCCAGTACTTC
cdr3_aa: CSASLAGGQVTQYF

j_call: TRBJ1-2
v_call: TRBV4-3
clone_size: few
d_call: .
cdr3_nt: TGCGCCAGCAGCCAGGCCGGGGCGGTCTATGGCTACACCTTC
cdr3_aa: CASSQAGAVYGYTF

j_call: TRBJ2-1
v_call: TRBV6-1
clone_size: .
d_call: .
cdr3_nt: TGTGCCAGCAGTACCCCGGGACTCCAAAATGAGCAGTTCTTC
cdr3_aa: CASSTPGLQNEQFF

j_call: TRBJ1-3
v_call: TRBV7-2
clone_size: .
d_call: .
cdr3_nt: TGTGCCAGCAGCTTAGCTTGGGGGCCCGGAAACACCATATATTTT
cdr3_aa: CASSLAWGPGNTIYF

j_call: TRBJ1-4
v_call: TRBV6-1
clone_size: few
d_call: .
cdr3_nt: TGTGCCAGCAAATGGGGGGCCGGACAGTCGGGTAATGAAAAACTGTTTTTT
cdr3_aa: CASKWGAGQSGNEKLFF

j_call: TRBJ1-2
v_call: TRBV20-1
clone_size: few
d_call: TRBD1
cdr3_nt: TGCAGTGCTAGAGAGGACAGGGGGGATGGCTACACCTTC
cdr3_aa: CSAREDRGDGYTF

j_call: TRBJ2-5
v_call: TRBV28
clone_size: .
d_call: .
cdr3_nt: TGTGCCAGCATAACAGGGATTGGGGAGACCCAGTACTTC
cdr3_aa: CASITGIGETQYF

j_call: TRBJ1-3
v_call: TRBV5-1
clone_size: .
d_call: .
cdr3_nt: TGCGCCAGCAGCCCTGGACAGCCCGGCTCTGGAGACACCATATATTTT
cdr3_aa: CASSPGQPGSGDTIYF

j_call: TRBJ2-5
v_call: TRBV20-1
clone_size: .
d_call: .
cdr3_nt: TGCAGTGCTAGTCCGTACCAAGAGACCCAGTACTTC
cdr3_aa: CSASPYQETQYF

j_call: TRBJ2-3
v_call: TRBV7-2
clone_size: .
d_call: .
cdr3_nt: TGTGCCAGCAGCTTACGGGGGGCGACCACAGATACGCAGTATTTT
cdr3_aa: CASSLRGATTDTQYF

j_call: TRBJ2-3
v_call: TRBV12-3/TRBV12-4
clone_size: .
d_call: TRBD2
cdr3_nt: TGTGCCAGCAGTTTACCTAGGACTAGCGGGGTCACAGATACGCAGTATTTT
cdr3_aa: CASSLPRTSGVTDTQYF

j_call: TRBJ2-5
v_call: TRBV10-3
clone_size: few
d_call: .
cdr3_nt: TGTGCCATCAGTGAAACCTCAGGGTACCAGTACTTC
cdr3_aa: CAISETSGYQYF

j_call: TRBJ1-2
v_call: TRBV5-1
clone_size: many
d_call: TRBD1
cdr3_nt: TGCGCCAGCAGCACTACGGACAGGGGTTTCTACGGCTACACCTTC
cdr3_aa: CASSTTDRGFYGYTF

j_call: TRBJ1-2
v_call: TRBV12-3/TRBV12-4
clone_size: .
d_call: .
cdr3_nt: TGTGCCAGCAGTTTACTGCAGTTCTATGGCTACACCTTC
cdr3_aa: CASSLLQFYGYTF

j_call: TRBJ1-6
v_call: TRBV7-2
clone_size: .
d_call: .
cdr3_nt: TGTGCCAGCAGCTTAGCAATAGGGGGGGGCGCCCATAATTCACCCCTCCACTTT
cdr3_aa: CASSLAIGGGAHNSPLHF

j_call: TRBJ1-3
v_call: TRBV10-3
clone_size: few
d_call: .
cdr3_nt: TGTGCCACCCGAGACCGAAACTCTGGAAACACCATATATTTT
cdr3_aa: CATRDRNSGNTIYF

j_call: TRBJ1-1
v_call: TRBV30
clone_size: .
d_call: .
cdr3_nt: TGTGCCTGGAGCCACAACCCTAGGAACACTGAAGCTTTCTTT
cdr3_aa: CAWSHNPRNTEAFF

j_call: TRBJ2-3
v_call: TRBV7-9
clone_size: .
d_call: TRBD2
cdr3_nt: TGTGCCAGCAGCTTACTCCAAGCGGGGGGGCCTTATACGCAGTATTTT
cdr3_aa: CASSLLQAGGPYTQYF

j_call: TRBJ2-3
v_call: TRBV5-1
clone_size: few
d_call: TRBD2
cdr3_nt: TGCGCCAGCAGCGCCTCTAGCGGGGGTACACCCACAGATACGCAGTATTTT
cdr3_aa: CASSASSGGTPTDTQYF

j_call: TRBJ2-4
v_call: TRBV28
clone_size: .
d_call: TRBD1
cdr3_nt: TGTGCCAGCAGTTTAATCGCTTGGCAGGGGGCGAACACTCAGTACTTC
cdr3_aa: CASSLIAWQGANTQYF

j_call: TRBJ2-5
v_call: TRBV20-1
clone_size: few
d_call: TRBD2
cdr3_nt: TGCAGTGCCCGGCCTAGCGGGGAGCAGACCCAGTACTTC
cdr3_aa: CSARPSGEQTQYF

j_call: TRBJ2-7
v_call: TRBV5-1
clone_size: many
d_call: TRBD1
cdr3_nt: TGCGCCAGCAGCCTGCGGACAGGGGGCTTATCCGAGCAGTACTTC
cdr3_aa: CASSLRTGGLSEQYF

j_call: TRBJ1-1
v_call: TRBV11-2
clone_size: few
d_call: .
cdr3_nt: TGTGCCAGCAGCTCGATCAGAAGGACTGAAGCTTTCTTT
cdr3_aa: CASSSIRRTEAFF

j_call: TRBJ1-3
v_call: TRBV30
clone_size: few
d_call: .
cdr3_nt: TGTGCCTGGAGTCCCCAGGGCCTCTTTGGAAACACCATATATTTT
cdr3_aa: CAWSPQGLFGNTIYF

j_call: TRBJ2-7
v_call: TRBV6-2/TRBV6-3
clone_size: many
d_call: .
cdr3_nt: TGTGCCAGCAGTTACTCGACACAGGACATCTCCTACGAGCAGTACTTC
cdr3_aa: CASSYSTQDISYEQYF

j_call: TRBJ1-2
v_call: TRBV4-1
clone_size: few
d_call: .
cdr3_nt: TGCGCCAGCAGCCAAGGTACTGAGAACTATGGCTACACCTTC
cdr3_aa: CASSQGTENYGYTF

j_call: TRBJ2-2
v_call: TRBV9
clone_size: .
d_call: .
cdr3_nt: TGTGCCAGCTTTGGAGGCGACGAGGCCGGGGAGCTGTTTTTT
cdr3_aa: CASFGGDEAGELFF

j_call: TRBJ2-3
v_call: TRBV29-1
clone_size: .
d_call: TRBD2
cdr3_nt: TGCAGCGTTGTCCAGCGGGGGGGCCCAGATACGCAGTATTTT
cdr3_aa: CSVVQRGGPDTQYF

j_call: TRBJ2-1
v_call: TRBV19
clone_size: many
d_call: .
cdr3_nt: TGTGCCAGTAGCCCTACCCGGTCCTACAATGAGCAGTTCTTC
cdr3_aa: CASSPTRSYNEQFF

j_call: TRBJ1-1
v_call: TRBV27
clone_size: .
d_call: TRBD1
cdr3_nt: TGTGCCAGCAGTTTAGACAGGGGTTTGACTGAAGCTTTCTTT
cdr3_aa: CASSLDRGLTEAFF

j_call: TRBJ2-1
v_call: TRBV18
clone_size: .
d_call: .
cdr3_nt: TGTGCCAGCTCACCACCGACGACTACCTTCCACAATGAGCAGTTCTTC
cdr3_aa: CASSPPTTTFHNEQFF

j_call: TRBJ2-7
v_call: TRBV7-2
clone_size: few
d_call: .
cdr3_nt: TGTGCCAGCAGCCAGAGGGCAGGGGCCTCCTACGAGCAGTACTTC
cdr3_aa: CASSQRAGASYEQYF

j_call: TRBJ2-7
v_call: TRBV6-2/TRBV6-3
clone_size: few
d_call: .
cdr3_nt: TGTGCCAGCAGTTCCGGGCCTAGATACGAGCAGTACTTC
cdr3_aa: CASSSGPRYEQYF

j_call: TRBJ2-1
v_call: TRBV20-1
clone_size: many
d_call: TRBD1
cdr3_nt: TGCAGTGCTACTTTACCGGGACAGGGACGATTCTTC
cdr3_aa: CSATLPGQGRFF

j_call: TRBJ2-1
v_call: TRBV28
clone_size: .
d_call: TRBD2
cdr3_nt: TGTGCCGGCAGTCTCACTAGCGGGCCTTACAATGAGCAGTTCTTC
cdr3_aa: CAGSLTSGPYNEQFF

j_call: TRBJ2-7
v_call: TRBV3-1
clone_size: .
d_call: TRBD2
cdr3_nt: TGTGCCAGCAGCCAAGTCAGCGGGAGGGCCACCGAGCAGTACTTC
cdr3_aa: CASSQVSGRATEQYF

j_call: TRBJ2-7
v_call: TRBV3-1
clone_size: few
d_call: TRBD1
cdr3_nt: TGTGCCAGCAGCCAGACAGGGGGCAGAGCCTACGAGCAGTACTTC
cdr3_aa: CASSQTGGRAYEQYF

j_call: TRBJ2-2
v_call: TRBV7-2
clone_size: .
d_call: .
cdr3_nt: TGTGCCAGCAGCCCCCAGAAGAACACCGGGGAGCTGTTTTTT
cdr3_aa: CASSPQKNTGELFF

j_call: TRBJ2-6
v_call: TRBV28
clone_size: .
d_call: .
cdr3_nt: TGTGCCAGCACCGTAGACTCTGGGGCCAACGTCCTGACTTTC
cdr3_aa: CASTVDSGANVLTF

j_call: TRBJ2-3
v_call: TRBV7-2
clone_size: few
d_call: TRBD1
cdr3_nt: TGTGCCAGCAGCTTACAAGGGGGCCGTGCAGATACGCAGTATTTT
cdr3_aa: CASSLQGGRADTQYF

j_call: TRBJ2-1
v_call: TRBV6-1
clone_size: .
d_call: TRBD1
cdr3_nt: TGTGCCAGCAGTGGACAGGGCCAGGGAAATGAGCAGTTCTTC
cdr3_aa: CASSGQGQGNEQFF